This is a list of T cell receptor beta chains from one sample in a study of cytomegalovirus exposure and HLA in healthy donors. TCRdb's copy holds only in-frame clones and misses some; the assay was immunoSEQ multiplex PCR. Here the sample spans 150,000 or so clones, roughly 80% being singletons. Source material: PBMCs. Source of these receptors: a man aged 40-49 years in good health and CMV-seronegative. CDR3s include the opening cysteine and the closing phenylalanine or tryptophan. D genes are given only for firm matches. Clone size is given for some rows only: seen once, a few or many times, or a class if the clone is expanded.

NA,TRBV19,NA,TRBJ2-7,CASEGEGRYEQYF,TGTGCCAGTGAGGGGGAGGGGAGATACGAGCAGTACTTC
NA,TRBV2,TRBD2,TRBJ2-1,CASSAGGYAYNEQFF,TGTGCCAGCAGTGCGGGGGGGTACGCTTACAATGAGCAGTTCTTC
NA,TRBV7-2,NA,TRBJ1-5,CASSLDSWDQPQHF,TGTGCCAGCAGCTTAGATAGCTGGGATCAGCCCCAGCATTTT
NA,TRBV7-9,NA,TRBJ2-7,CASSLTTGSYEQYF,TGTGCCAGCAGCCTGACGACAGGTTCCTACGAGCAGTACTTC
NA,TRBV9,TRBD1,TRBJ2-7,CASSAGDSRYEQYF,TGTGCCAGCAGCGCCGGGGACAGCCGGTACGAGCAGTACTTC
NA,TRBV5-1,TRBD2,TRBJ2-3,CASSPAGAGTDTQYF,TGCGCCAGCAGCCCAGCGGGGGCTGGCACAGATACGCAGTATTTT
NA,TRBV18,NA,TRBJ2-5,CASSPFPFVQSGAGEETQYF,TGTGCCAGCTCACCATTTCCATTCGTGCAATCAGGGGCGGGCGAAGAGACCCAGTACTTC
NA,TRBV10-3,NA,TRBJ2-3,CAIMQGVADTQYF,TGTGCCATCATGCAAGGAGTGGCAGATACGCAGTATTTT
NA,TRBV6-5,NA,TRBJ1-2,CASKLDGNYGYTF,TGTGCCAGCAAGCTAGACGGGAACTATGGCTACACCTTC
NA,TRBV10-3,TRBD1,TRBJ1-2,CAISETGQGNYGYTF,TGTGCCATCAGTGAGACGGGACAGGGTAACTATGGCTACACCTTC
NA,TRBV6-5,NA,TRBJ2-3,CASRGLLGADTQYF,TGTGCCAGCAGGGGCCTCCTAGGGGCAGATACGCAGTATTTT
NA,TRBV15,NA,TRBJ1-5,CATSSYTGGNQPQHF,TGTGCCACCAGCAGCTACACGGGGGGGAATCAGCCCCAGCATTTT
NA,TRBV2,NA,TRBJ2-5,CASIRVGQGRYF,TGTGCCAGCATTCGAGTGGGCCAGGGGAGGTACTTC
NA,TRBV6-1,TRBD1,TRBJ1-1,CASNRGGMNTEAFF,TGTGCCAGTAACAGGGGCGGGATGAACACTGAAGCTTTCTTT
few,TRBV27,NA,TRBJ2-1,CASGRRNEQFF,TGTGCCAGCGGGAGGAGGAATGAGCAGTTCTTC
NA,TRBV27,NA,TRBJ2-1,CASSFIRVNEQFF,TGTGCCAGCAGTTTTATCAGGGTTAATGAGCAGTTCTTC
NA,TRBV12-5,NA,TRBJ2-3,CASGLPPGGPTDTQYF,TGTGCTAGTGGTTTGCCCCCGGGGGGCCCCACAGATACGCAGTATTTT
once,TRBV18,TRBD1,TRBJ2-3,CASSPQGALGTDTQYF,TGTGCCAGCTCACCACAGGGGGCGCTAGGGACAGATACGCAGTATTTT
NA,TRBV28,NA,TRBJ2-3,CASSFVGEVGSDTQYF,TGTGCCAGCAGTTTTGTAGGGGAAGTAGGGTCAGATACGCAGTATTTT
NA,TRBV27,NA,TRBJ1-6,CASSVGVSGSLHF,TGTGCCAGCAGTGTAGGGGTTTCTGGATCCCTCCACTTT
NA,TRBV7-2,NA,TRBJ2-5,CASSLGTSGVETQYF,TGTGCCAGCAGCTTAGGAACTAGTGGGGTAGAGACCCAGTACTTC
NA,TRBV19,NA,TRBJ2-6,CASSARGPGANVLTF,TGTGCCAGTAGTGCCAGGGGCCCTGGGGCCAACGTCCTGACTTTC
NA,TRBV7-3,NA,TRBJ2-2,CASTEAGDTGELFF,TGTGCCAGCACCGAGGCAGGGGACACCGGGGAGCTGTTTTTT
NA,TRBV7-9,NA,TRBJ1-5,CASSDPRGGGPQHF,TGTGCCAGCAGCGACCCCAGGGGCGGGGGCCCCCAGCATTTT
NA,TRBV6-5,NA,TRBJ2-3,CASSSLQGSSTDTQYF,TGTGCCAGCAGTTCTCTACAGGGATCTAGCACAGATACGCAGTATTTT
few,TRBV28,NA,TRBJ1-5,CASPPRGVSNQPQHF,TGTGCCAGCCCCCCCCGGGGGGTGAGCAATCAGCCCCAGCATTTT
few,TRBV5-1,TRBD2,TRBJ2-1,CASSRTSGGSYNEQFF,TGCGCCAGCAGCCGCACTAGCGGGGGTTCCTACAATGAGCAGTTCTTC
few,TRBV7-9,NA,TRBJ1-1,CASSLEQNTEAFF,TGTGCCAGCAGCTTAGAACAGAACACTGAAGCTTTCTTT
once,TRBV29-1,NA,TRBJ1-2,CSVEVQGGGYTF,TGCAGCGTTGAAGTGCAGGGCGGAGGCTACACCTTC
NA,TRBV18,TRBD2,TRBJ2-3,CASSLSGGGTDTQYF,TGTGCCAGCTCACTCAGCGGGGGGGGCACAGATACGCAGTATTTT
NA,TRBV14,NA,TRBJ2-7,CASSQGYRQSPTYEQYF,TGTGCCAGCAGCCAAGGGTATCGCCAGTCACCGACCTACGAGCAGTACTTC
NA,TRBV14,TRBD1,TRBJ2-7,CASRQTGDSYEQYF,TGTGCCAGCCGCCAGACAGGGGACTCCTACGAGCAGTACTTC
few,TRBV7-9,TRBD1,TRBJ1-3,CASSLATGVPPSGNTIYF,TGTGCCAGCAGCTTAGCCACAGGGGTTCCCCCCTCTGGAAACACCATATATTTT
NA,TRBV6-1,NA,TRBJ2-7,CASSRQVSYEQYF,TGTGCCAGCAGTAGACAGGTTTCCTACGAGCAGTACTTC
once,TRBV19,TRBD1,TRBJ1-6,CASSISGGISPLHF,TGTGCCAGTAGTATCTCAGGGGGGATCTCACCCCTCCACTTT
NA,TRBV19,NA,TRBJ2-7,CASSPLTIATGEQYF,TGTGCCAGTAGTCCGCTGACCATCGCGACGGGCGAGCAGTACTTC
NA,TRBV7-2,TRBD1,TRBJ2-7,CASSTGTGFTEQYF,TGTGCCAGCAGTACCGGGACAGGGTTCACCGAGCAGTACTTC
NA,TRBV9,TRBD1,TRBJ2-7,CASSVVDRGRQYF,TGTGCCAGCAGCGTAGTGGACAGGGGGCGGCAGTACTTC